Listed here are 14 T cell receptor beta chains from one sample, sequenced in a study of response to subunit inactivated influenza vaccine. Via MiXCR, TCRdb re-called the RT-PCR reads, giving one row per CDR3 protein. Among a few hundred thousand distinct CDR3 sequences listed, around 7.9% were seen once. The sample here was PBMCs from blood, taken around 25 months after vaccination. These receptors came from a man aged 50 to 69 who received an inactivated influenza vaccine.

The table lists this clonotype with many counts. J is TRBJ1-3 and V is TRBV5-1, with 9 bases aligning to TRBD1. V shed 7 bases, J shed 4 bases, and the junction held 3 bases outside the gene matches. The germline V gene encodes CDR1 SGHRS and CDR2 YFSETQ. CDR3 length equals 13 residues. The CDR3 DNA follows: TGCGCCAGCCGGACAGGGGACGGAAACACCATATATTTT. It specifies CASRTGDGNTIYF.

The chain links TRBV11-2 to TRBJ2-2; possibly TRBD1 or TRBD2 for D (5 bases each). Trimming removed 1 base from V and 2 bases from J, with 20 bases in between. This CDR3 region has 19 residues. Germline CDR1 is SGHAT and CDR2 is FQNNGV. CDR3 region: CASSLVVGTLTRNTGELFF. The CDR3 nucleotides read TGTGCCAGCAGCTTAGTTGTTGGGACCCTAACCCGAAACACCGGGGAGCTGTTTTTT.

This chain uses TRBV5-5 with TRBJ2-2; 8 bases line up with TRBD1. After removal of 1 base from V and 5 bases from J, the junction contained 7 bases not matched to a gene. Germline lookup yields CDR1 SGHKS and CDR2 YYEKEE (reference sequence). This CDR3 has 16 residues. The CDR3 DNA follows: TGTGCCAGCAGCTTGCCGCAGGGGGCGCGGACCGGGGAGCTGTTTTTT. Encoded protein: CASSLPQGARTGELFF. Variable domain in full (rest from reference TRBV5-5 and TRBJ2-2): DAGVTQSPTHLIKTRGQQVTLRCSPISGHKSVSWYQQVLGQGPQFIFQYYEKEERGRGNFPDRFSARQFPNYSSELNVNALLLGDSALYLCASSLPQGARTGELFFGEGSRLTVL.

This clonotype has ten or more counts. The chain recombines TRBV10-3 with TRBJ1-5; tentative D call: TRBD1 (6 bases). CDR3 length: 14 residues. The germline gives CDR1 ENHRY, CDR2 SYGVKD. Trimming took 1 base from V and 5 from J, leaving 9 bases between them. CDR3 nucleotide sequence: TGTGCCATCAGTGAGTGGGCAGGGGATCAGCCCCAGCATTTT. Its translation is CAISEWAGDQPQHF.

This clonotype was detected ten times or more. The rearrangement uses TRBV7-2 and TRBJ2-1; D remains unclear. The germline gives CDR1 SGHTA, CDR2 FQGNSA. The V gene lost 5 bases and the J gene lost 13 bases, with 18 bases spanning the gap. The CDR3 consists of 13 residues. CDR3 in DNA: TGTGCCAGCAGCCCCAGGTCGGCCCAAACACAGTTCTTC. Encoded protein: CASSPRSAQTQFF.

This clonotype was recorded at least ten times. V gene TRBV24-1 combines with J gene TRBJ2-5; 7 nucleotides line up with TRBD2. This CDR3 spans 14 amino acids. Germline lookup yields CDR1 KGHDR and CDR2 SFDVKD. Trimming took 5 bases from V and 1 from J; bases not matched to a gene: 3. The CDR3 sequence is CATSAGGSQETQYF. The CDR3 coding sequence is TGTGCCACCAGTGCCGGCGGGAGCCAAGAGACCCAGTACTTC.

This clonotype appeared a few times. The genes are TRBV24-1 and TRBJ2-1; 7 nucleotides align to TRBD1. Germline V gene sequence: CDR1 KGHDR, CDR2 SFDVKD. Losses at the gene ends were 3 bases for V and 5 bases for J; bases not matched to a gene: 9. The CDR3 is 16 amino acids. CDR3 nucleotide sequence: TGTGCCACCAGTGATCCAGACTTGGACAGGCACAATGAGCAGTTCTTC. It is translated as CATSDPDLDRHNEQFF.

The table lists this clonotype with a few counts. This chain uses TRBV7-2 with TRBJ2-5; 13 bases align to TRBD2. There are 16 residues in the CDR3. Germline V CDR1 and CDR2: SGHTA, FQGNSA. Losses at the gene ends were 5 bases for V and 4 bases for J; bases not matched to a gene: 7. CDR3 region: CASSPRTSGRGETQYF. CDR3 sequence (DNA): TGTGCCAGCAGCCCTCGGACTAGCGGGAGAGGAGAGACCCAGTACTTC.

This clonotype showed up just a few times. V and J are TRBV29-1 and TRBJ1-2; D is possibly TRBD1 (6 bases). The CDR3 spans 14 residues. With 1 base removed from V and 0 bases from J, the gap between germline ends came to 9 bases. Germline V CDR1 and CDR2: SQVTM, ANQGSEA. CDR3 nucleotide sequence: TGCAGCGTTGAAGTTCGGGGGCCTAACTATGGCTACACCTTC. Protein product: CSVEVRGPNYGYTF. The whole variable domain, filled in from reference TRBV29-1 and TRBJ1-2, reads SAVISQKPSRDICQRGTSLTIQCQVDSQVTMMFWYRQQPGQSLTLIATANQGSEATYESGFVIDKFPISRPNLTFSTLTVSNMSPEDSSIYLCSVEVRGPNYGYTFGSGTRLTVV.

This chain joins TRBV6-1 and TRBJ2-3, with TRBD2 matching 14 bases. This CDR3 spans 16 amino acids. V was pared by 5 bases and J by 4 bases, with 5 bases of the junction left unmatched. Germline assignment: CDR1 MNHNS and CDR2 SASEGT. CDR3: CASSLTSGRAADTQYF. The DNA of the CDR3 is TGTGCCAGCAGTCTGACTAGCGGGAGGGCCGCAGATACGCAGTATTTT.

V is TRBV3-1 and J is TRBJ1-1, with a tentative D call TRBD1 (6 bases). Trimming stripped 6 bases from V and 1 base from J, with 9 bases between. Per the germline V gene, CDR1 is LGHDT and CDR2 is YNNKEL (reference sequence). The CDR3 runs to 13 residues. CDR3 in amino acids: CASRGHKNTEAFF. Written as DNA, the CDR3 is TGTGCCAGCAGGGGACATAAGAACACTGAAGCTTTCTTT.

In its sample, this clonotype was seen a few times. The chain employs TRBV3-1 and TRBJ2-1; no clear D gene. The CDR3 sequence is 16 residues long. Germline lookup yields CDR1 LGHDT and CDR2 YNNKEL (reference sequence). V was pared by 0 bases and J by 5 bases, with 14 bases between. The CDR3 loop reads CASSQDVSFYHNEQFF. The CDR3 region has the DNA TGTGCCAGCAGCCAAGACGTCAGCTTCTATCACAATGAGCAGTTCTTC.

This clonotype was detected only once. A much larger clone sits a single nucleotide away, making a read error possible. The V and J genes are TRBV6-4 and TRBJ2-1; 14 nucleotides align to TRBD2. CDR1 and CDR2 from the germline V gene are MRHNA and SNTAGT. Trimming removed 4 bases from V and 9 bases from J; junction bases left unmatched: 5. This CDR3 region has 15 residues. The CDR3 coding sequence is TGTGCCAGCAGTGGGACTAGCGGGGGGCCGATTGAGCAGTTCTTC. Its translation is CASSGTSGGPIEQFF.

Only a few counts were recorded for this clonotype. This chain uses TRBV9 with TRBJ1-6; D unresolved. The CDR3 totals 15 residues. V gave up 4 bases and J gave up 12 bases, with 20 bases separating them. The germline V gene encodes CDR1 SGDLS and CDR2 YYNGEE. In nucleotides, the CDR3 is TGTGCCAGCAGCTTCCGGCCCTTATTCGACGGACCCCTCCACTTT. This encodes CASSFRPLFDGPLHF.